Below are 23 T cell receptor beta chains sequenced from a single sample in a study of cytomegalovirus exposure and HLA in healthy donors. This PCR relied on a set of 60 Vbeta primers and 13 Jbeta primers. Produced via immunoSEQ multiplex PCR; TCRdb's table is partial and in-frame only. The data show 180,000 or so clones, and the top ten clones hold 0.74%. The sample comprised PBMCs. The receptors were gathered from a boy aged 5-17 years in good health and CMV-seronegative.

V and J are TRBV4-3 and TRBJ2-7; D may be TRBD1 (5 bases). CDR3 length: 15 residues. V was clipped by 0 bases and J by 4 bases, with 13 bases between them. Germline loops: CDR1 LGHNA, CDR2 YSLEER. The chain's CDR3 is CASSQDRRVGYEQYF. The CDR3 DNA follows: TGCGCCAGCAGCCAAGATCGCAGGGTCGGGTACGAGCAGTACTTC.

The rearrangement joins TRBV11-2 to TRBJ2-1, with 8 bases aligning to TRBD2. Germline V gene lookup returns CDR1 SGHAT and CDR2 FQNNGV. The junction had 7 bases not matched to a gene; V was cut back by 6 bases and J by 0 bases. The CDR3 is made up of 16 amino acids. The CDR3 DNA sequence: TGTGCCAGCAGTCTTCCGGGGGGGGGCTCCTACAATGAGCAGTTCTTC. Translation: CASSLPGGGSYNEQFF. Together with reference TRBV11-2 and TRBJ2-1, the CDR3 gives the full variable domain: EAGVAQSPRYKIIEKRQSVAFWCNPISGHATLYWYQQILGQGPKLLIQFQNNGVVDDSQLPKDRFSAERLKGVDSTLKIQPAKLEDSAVYLCASSLPGGGSYNEQFFGPGTRLTVL.

The chain recombines TRBV5-1 with TRBJ2-1, with D possibly matching TRBD1 (6 bases). V was cut by 10 bases and J by 0 bases, with 20 bases left in between. The CDR3 spans 16 residues. Germline loops: CDR1 SGHRS, CDR2 YFSETQ. CDR3 bases: TGCGCCGCAGGCGTAGGGATAGGGGGCTCCTACAATGAGCAGTTCTTC. Its translation: CAAGVGIGGSYNEQFF. Complete variable domain (other parts from reference TRBV5-1 and TRBJ2-1): KAGVTQTPRYLIKTRGQQVTLSCSPISGHRSVSWYQQTPGQGLQFLFEYFSETQRNKGNFPGRFSGRQFSNSRSEMNVSTLELGDSALYLCAAGVGIGGSYNEQFFGPGTRLTVL.

The chain's CDR3 is CAVRARGGYEQYF. The CDR3 DNA reads as TGTGCCGTGAGGGCGCGGGGGGGCTACGAGCAGTACTTC. The V call is TRBV19, the J call TRBJ2-7, with TRBD2 matching over 9 bases. Germline trimming cut 11 bases from V and 3 bases from J; bases unmatched to any gene: 8. The CDR3 loop spans 13 amino acids. The V gene's germline CDR1 is LNHDA and CDR2 SQIVND (reference sequence).

The chain's CDR3 is CASSSGLAGGLNEQFF. The CDR3 DNA sequence: TGTGCCAGCAGCTCGGGCCTAGCGGGGGGGCTGAATGAGCAGTTCTTC. The J gene is TRBJ2-1, the V gene TRBV7-3; 12 bases agree with TRBD2. The CDR3 is 16 amino acids. The germline V gene encodes CDR1 SGHTA and CDR2 FQGTGA. After removal of 4 bases from V and 7 bases from J, the junction contained 8 bases not matched to a gene.

V is TRBV7-3 and J is TRBJ2-1, with 9 bases lining up with TRBD1. The trim removed 5 bases at V and 3 bases at J, leaving 5 bases unmatched. The germline CDR1 and CDR2 sequences are SGHTA and FQGTGA. This CDR3 is 15 amino acids long. CDR3 nucleotides: TGTGCCAGCAGCACAACAGGGGGCTACTACAATGAGCAGTTCTTC. Amino acid sequence: CASSTTGGYYNEQFF.

Concerning this clone: Other nucleotide sequences from this sample produce the same CDR3. The V gene is TRBV19, the J gene TRBJ2-2; 7 bases align to TRBD2. Germline V gene lookup returns CDR1 LNHDA and CDR2 SQIVND (reference sequence). V was pared by 0 bases and J by 5 bases, with 3 bases of the junction left unmatched. The CDR3 runs to 15 residues. This CDR3 is CASSIDRRGTGELFF. The CDR3 DNA reads TGTGCCAGTAGTATAGATAGGCGGGGGACCGGGGAGCTGTTTTTT.

This chain uses TRBV27 with TRBJ1-3; D gene ambiguous. V was shortened by 3 bases and J by 0 bases, with 3 bases between the two germline ends. In germline, CDR1 is MNHEY, CDR2 SMNVEV (reference sequence). This CDR3 region has 13 residues. The chain's CDR3 is CASSFNSGNTIYF. For the CDR3, the DNA is TGTGCCAGCAGTTTCAACTCTGGAAACACCATATATTTT.

The chain joins TRBV30 to TRBJ2-7; D call uncertain. Looked up from germline, CDR1 is GTSNPN and CDR2 is SVGIG (reference sequence). This CDR3 has 13 residues. Trimming removed 8 bases at V and 3 bases at J, with 17 bases between. CDR3 region: CAHAKITGYEQYF. DNA of the CDR3: TGTGCCCACGCCAAAATCACGGGCTACGAGCAGTACTTC.

V and J are TRBV5-1 and TRBJ1-2; weak D call: TRBD1 (5 bases). Looked up from germline, CDR1 is SGHRS and CDR2 is YFSETQ. V gave up 0 bases and J gave up 7 bases, with 7 bases separating them. The CDR3 spans 12 residues. The CDR3 loop is CASSLGQSGYTF. In DNA form, the CDR3 reads TGCGCCAGCAGCTTGGGACAGTCTGGCTACACCTTC. Filled out from reference TRBV5-1 and TRBJ1-2, the complete variable domain reads KAGVTQTPRYLIKTRGQQVTLSCSPISGHRSVSWYQQTPGQGLQFLFEYFSETQRNKGNFPGRFSGRQFSNSRSEMNVSTLELGDSALYLCASSLGQSGYTFGSGTRLTVV.

The chain uses TRBV6-6 and TRBJ2-7; TRBD1 aligns across 9 bases. Germline-derived CDR1 and CDR2 are MNHNY and SVGAGI (reference sequence). The CDR3 spans 15 residues. The V and J ends lost 1 base and 5 bases, in that order; junction bases with no gene match: 6. The CDR3 reads CASSYYRGRGDEQYF. CDR3 DNA sequence: TGTGCCAGCAGTTACTACAGGGGGCGCGGGGACGAGCAGTACTTC.

The genes are TRBV28 and TRBJ2-7; D may be TRBD1 (5 bases). The CDR3 is 12 amino acids. With 5 bases removed from V and 4 bases from J, the gap between germline ends came to 9 bases. The germline CDR1 and CDR2 sequences are MDHEN and SYDVKM. CDR3 protein: CASSPRQYEQYF. CDR3 sequence (DNA): TGTGCCAGCAGTCCCCGACAGTACGAGCAGTACTTC.

The CDR3 loop reads CASSYQNLDSPLHF. DNA for the CDR3: TGTGCCAGCAGTTACCAGAATTTGGATTCACCCCTCCACTTT. This sequence joins TRBV6-5 and TRBJ1-6; D ambiguous. Germline CDR1 MNHEY, CDR2 SVGAGI. This CDR3 has 14 residues. Trimming shortened V by 2 bases and J by 8 bases, and 10 bases separated the two germline ends.

The chain employs TRBV10-3 and TRBJ2-7; D gene uncertain. The CDR3 consists of 13 residues. Germline loops: CDR1 ENHRY, CDR2 SYGVKD. The germline V and J ends were trimmed by 1 base and 3 bases, with 7 bases remaining between them. The DNA of the CDR3 is TGTGCCATCAGTGAGTTCTCCGGCTACGAGCAGTACTTC. It yields the protein CAISEFSGYEQYF.

The CDR3 DNA reads TGCGCCAGCAGCTTGGAAGTGGCAAAGAACACCGGGGAGCTGTTTTTT. Translating it yields CASSLEVAKNTGELFF. J is TRBJ2-2 and V is TRBV5-1, with D uncertain. The CDR3 has 16 residues. V was trimmed by 0 bases and J by 1 base, leaving 10 bases between them. Per the germline V gene, CDR1 is SGHRS and CDR2 is YFSETQ.

The J gene is TRBJ2-1, the V gene TRBV11-2, with 11 bases that match TRBD2. Trimming took 5 bases from V and 8 from J; bases not matched to a gene: 8. The CDR3 is 15 residues long. Germline-derived CDR1 and CDR2 are SGHAT and FQNNGV. The CDR3 nucleotides are TGTGCCAGCAGCCTTAGCGGGGGGGCTAGAGATGAGCAGTTCTTC. Its protein is CASSLSGGARDEQFF.

The rearrangement links TRBV30 to TRBJ1-4; tentatively, D is TRBD1 (5 bases). Trimming removed 5 bases from V and 0 bases from J, with 10 bases in between. This CDR3 is built from 14 residues. The germline V gene encodes CDR1 GTSNPN and CDR2 SVGIG (reference sequence). CDR3 protein: CAWSQTATNEKLFF. The CDR3 coding sequence is TGTGCCTGGTCACAGACAGCAACTAATGAAAAACTGTTTTTT.

V gene TRBV4-1 combines with J gene TRBJ1-3, with D tentatively TRBD1 (5 bases). V lost 2 bases, J lost 0 bases, and 8 bases lay in between. The CDR3 length is 15 residues. The germline V gene encodes CDR1 MGHRA and CDR2 YSYEKL. The CDR3 DNA reads as TGCGCCAGCAGCCAACCGGGACTCTCTGGAAACACCATATATTTT. It codes for CASSQPGLSGNTIYF.

The chain recombines TRBV27 with TRBJ2-3; a possible D gene is TRBD2 (5 bases). The CDR3 runs to 20 residues. Germline CDR1 MNHEY, CDR2 SMNVEV (reference sequence). Trimming removed 0 bases at V and 0 bases at J, with 22 bases between. As DNA, the CDR3 is TGTGCCAGCAGTTTATCTCTAGGAGGAGACCCTCTAACTAGCACAGATACGCAGTATTTT. Protein product: CASSLSLGGDPLTSTDTQYF.

The chain is built from TRBV15 and TRBJ2-1, with 9 bases matching TRBD2. With 0 bases clipped from V and 10 bases from J, the junction kept 10 bases outside the gene matches. Germline-derived CDR1 and CDR2 are LNHNV and YYDKDF (reference sequence). This CDR3 is built from 16 residues. The CDR3 here is CATSRDGASGVSEQFF. CDR3 DNA sequence: TGTGCCACCAGCAGAGATGGGGCTAGCGGGGTATCGGAGCAGTTCTTC.

J is TRBJ2-2 and V is TRBV30, with D perhaps TRBD2 (7 bases). This CDR3 is 15 amino acids long. Germline V CDR1 and CDR2: GTSNPN, SVGIG (reference sequence). The V and J ends lost 0 bases and 7 bases respectively, with 15 bases between them. In DNA, the CDR3 is TGTGCCTGGAGTGTACTCGGGGGGCGCGTCGGGGAGCTGTTTTTT. Its translation: CAWSVLGGRVGELFF.

This chain uses TRBV7-6 with TRBJ2-5; 9 bases align to TRBD2. There are 13 residues in the CDR3. From germline, CDR1 is SGHVS and CDR2 FNYEAQ. Unmatched junction bases numbered 8, after V lost 10 bases and J lost 5 bases. The CDR3 spells CATASGVYETQYF. CDR3 nucleotides: TGTGCCACCGCTAGCGGGGTCTATGAGACCCAGTACTTC. Filled out from reference TRBV7-6 and TRBJ2-5, the complete variable domain reads GAGVSQSPRYKVTKRGQDVALRCDPISGHVSLYWYRQALGQGPEFLTYFNYEAQQDKSGLPNDRFSAERPEGSISTLTIQRTEQRDSAMYRCATASGVYETQYFGPGTRLLVL.

The chain combines TRBV6-6 with TRBJ1-5; 7 bases match TRBD1. CDR3 length: 15 residues. Per germline, CDR1 MNHNY and CDR2 SVGAGI (reference sequence). The V segment lost 2 bases and the J segment 3 bases; nucleotides outside the gene matches: 4. The CDR3 region has the DNA TGTGCCAGCAGTTACCCAGGGACAGCCAATCAGCCCCAGCATTTT. It codes for CASSYPGTANQPQHF.